This is a list of T cell receptor beta chains from one sample in a study of shared clonotypes between healthy human individuals. The method was immunoSEQ multiplex PCR; TCRdb's version includes in-frame clones alone and lacks a portion of them. The repertoire includes about 2 million clones, about 94% of them detected once, and 1.2% sits in the top ten. Sequencing was carried out using naive CD8+ T cells sorted from blood. These receptors were taken from a man younger than 35 in good health. Each CDR3 is given with its conserved first and last residue. Fields, in order: V gene, D gene, CDR3 protein. D genes are given only for firm matches.

v_gene: TRBV11-2
d_gene: .
CDR3aa: CASSLLFRALNGAGELFF

v_gene: TRBV27
d_gene: TRBD1
CDR3aa: CASSLFATGGRSSPLHF

v_gene: TRBV4-1
d_gene: .
CDR3aa: CASSQWTVTNYGYTF

v_gene: TRBV9
d_gene: .
CDR3aa: CASSEGDRFYNEQFF

v_gene: TRBV14
d_gene: TRBD1
CDR3aa: CASSQGQSAASGNTIYF

v_gene: TRBV4-3
d_gene: TRBD2
CDR3aa: CASSRLLAGGDTQYF

v_gene: TRBV9
d_gene: .
CDR3aa: CASSASGANYGYTF

v_gene: TRBV5-6
d_gene: .
CDR3aa: CASSLAGDTQYF

v_gene: TRBV4-3
d_gene: .
CDR3aa: CASSPDWANTGELFF

v_gene: TRBV23-1
d_gene: TRBD1
CDR3aa: CASSLPTGEDYGYTF

v_gene: TRBV7-9
d_gene: TRBD1
CDR3aa: CASSYSGTEGEAFF

v_gene: TRBV30
d_gene: TRBD2
CDR3aa: CAWTSGTRWDEQFF

v_gene: TRBV11-2
d_gene: .
CDR3aa: CASSLTTLYEQYF